This T cell receptor (beta chain) was sequenced in a study of CD8+ T cells in alopecia areata. Study information: The duration of tofacitinib was 6 to 18 months, with 6 months off drug afterward. Findings of the study overall: Scalp sample sequencing also detects resident alphabeta T cells of normal skin.

This CDR3 is built from 15 residues. CDR1 and CDR2 (germline): MDHEN, SYDVKM. Trimming at V came to 0 bases and at J to 5 bases, leaving 5 bases not matched to a gene. Isolated RNA was reverse transcribed into cDNA used as the sequencing template. TCRdb's table, derived via immunoSEQ multiplex PCR, lists solely in-frame clones and lacks some. The sample lists around 190,000 clones, roughly 60% occurring once. Worth noting for this clone: Its antigen is not known.

The sample's treatment: oral pan-JAK inhibitor, 5-10 mg twice daily. The genes are TRBV28 and TRBJ1-2; 8 bases match TRBD1. The sequences come from CD4+ T cells sorted from blood, collected at week 24, from a patient treated with tofacitinib. The receptor's source is a human donor with alopecia areata. For the CDR3, the DNA is TGTGCCAGCAGTTTATGGCAGGGGGCTGGGTATGGCTACACCTTC. This encodes CASSLWQGAGYGYTF.